The next 9 T cell receptor beta chains were all read from a single sample in a study of shared clonotypes between healthy human individuals. Naive CD8 isolation took CD45RO-negative cells positively selected for CCR7 and excluded terminally differentiated effector memory CD45RA+ cells. The assay was immunoSEQ multiplex PCR, and TCRdb's table has in-frame clones only and misses some. The sample lists 550,000 to 750,000 clones; 92% were seen once. The specimen sequenced was naive CD8+ T cells sorted from blood. Receptors were obtained from a man aged 25-40 years in good health.

Notes on this clone: Its ends do not fully match the called genes, so a read error is possible. DNA for the CDR3: TGTGCCAGACTCGACAGCCACTTTTTTTTC. This codes for CARLDSHFFF. V usage is TRBV28 and J usage is TRBJ2-7; possible D gene TRBD1, 5 bases. This CDR3 spans 10 amino acids. Germline-derived CDR1 and CDR2 are MDHEN and SYDVKM.

V and J are TRBV2 and TRBJ2-7; TRBD1 aligns across 10 bases. Germline V CDR1 and CDR2: SNHLY, FYNNEI. The CDR3 is made up of 17 amino acids. Trimming removed 6 bases from V and 3 bases from J; junction bases left unmatched: 14. CDR3 nucleotide sequence: TGTGCCAGCAGGGAGGCAAAGGGACAGGGGATTTTCTACGAGCAGTACTTC. It yields the protein CASREAKGQGIFYEQYF.

The chain has TRBV6-5 and TRBJ2-1; D could derive from TRBD1 or TRBD2 (6 bases each). There are 13 residues in the CDR3. Trimming shortened V by 5 bases and J by 7 bases, and 12 bases separated the two germline ends. Germline lookup yields CDR1 MNHEY and CDR2 SVGAGI. The CDR3 loop is CASSIPGANEQFF. The CDR3 region has the DNA TGTGCCAGCAGTATCCCGGGGGCGAATGAGCAGTTCTTC.

The chain carries TRBV29-1 and TRBJ2-5; TRBD2 might be the D (6 bases). CDR3 length: 18 amino acids. V was shortened by 1 base and J by 3 bases, with 24 bases between the two germline ends. Germline assignment: CDR1 SQVTM and CDR2 ANQGSEA. DNA of the CDR3: TGCAGCGTTGAAGGGGTCCTCAAAGGGCGAGGAGGGGAAGAGACCCAGTACTTC. Its protein is CSVEGVLKGRGGEETQYF.

The chain employs TRBV25-1 and TRBJ2-7; 14 bases are shared with TRBD2. The CDR3 sequence is 17 residues long. Germline V gene lookup returns CDR1 MGHDK and CDR2 SYGVNS. V shed 3 bases and J 4 bases; nucleotides not matched to a gene: 8. This chain's CDR3 is CASSDFPGLAGDYEQYF. In DNA, the CDR3 is TGTGCCAGCAGTGATTTCCCGGGACTAGCGGGAGATTACGAGCAGTACTTC.

The count of this clone is one. In DNA, the CDR3 is TGCGCCAGCGAACAGGCGGCGGGGGGCCACAATGAGCAGTTCTTC. Translating it yields CASEQAAGGHNEQFF. V is TRBV23-1 and J is TRBJ2-1, with 8 bases identical to TRBD2. TRBV23-1 is flagged as an ORF with uncertain function. The CDR3 consists of 15 residues. V lost 8 bases and J lost 5; bases outside the gene matches: 11.

The chain is built from TRBV11-2 and TRBJ2-7; D is unresolved. Germline CDR1 and CDR2: SGHAT and FQNNGV. This CDR3 is built from 15 residues. Deletions cut 5 bases from V and 3 bases from J, with 17 bases between. CDR3 nucleotides: TGTGCCAGCAGCCAAGAAGCAGGCCTCTTCTACGAGCAGTACTTC. It is translated as CASSQEAGLFYEQYF. The complete variable domain, with remaining parts taken from reference TRBV11-2 and TRBJ2-7, reads EAGVAQSPRYKIIEKRQSVAFWCNPISGHATLYWYQQILGQGPKLLIQFQNNGVVDDSQLPKDRFSAERLKGVDSTLKIQPAKLEDSAVYLCASSQEAGLFYEQYFGPGTRLTVT.

Here the CDR3 DNA reads TGTGCCAGCAGCTTAGTCCAAGGGACTAGCGGCTACAATGAGCAGTTCTTC. Protein sequence: CASSLVQGTSGYNEQFF. The chain has TRBV7-8 and TRBJ2-1; 11 bases line up with TRBD2. Unmatched junction bases numbered 5, after V lost 1 base and J lost 3 bases. The CDR3 is 17 residues long. Germline V CDR1 and CDR2: SGHVS, FQNEAQ.

The chain links TRBV5-1 to TRBJ2-1, with 12 bases identical to TRBD1. Germline CDR1 SGHRS, CDR2 YFSETQ. The CDR3 length is 15 residues. After removal of 2 bases from V and 8 bases from J, the junction contained 5 bases not matched to a gene. The CDR3 region has the DNA TGCGCCAGCAGCTTAAGGGACAGGGGGCCAGATGAGCAGTTCTTC. Residues: CASSLRDRGPDEQFF.